This passage covers 14 T cell receptor beta chains from one sample sequenced in a study of blood T cells in healthy people across ages. Combining a sample-barcoded 5' primer with a J-beta primer mix, a second PCR ran for about 7 to 12 cycles. TCRdb called the 5' RACE reads again in MiXCR, with one record for every CDR3 protein. Among roughly 560,000 distinct CDR3 sequences listed, about 24% were seen once. These data were likewise used in another study, on T cells of mothers and their children.

Sequenced input: blood. The source is a boy younger than 18 in good health.

The table lists this clonotype with a few counts. The J gene is TRBJ2-5, the V gene TRBV7-9; D unclear. Matching the DNA end better, TRBJ2-7 makes the J call doubtful. The CDR3 totals 16 residues. Germline lookup yields CDR1 SEHNR and CDR2 FQNEAQ (reference sequence). CDR3 in amino acids: CASSSTSTDWLYEQYF. In DNA, the CDR3 is TGTGCCAGCAGCTCAACCTCAACCGACTGGCTCTACGAGCAGTACTTC.

Many counts were recorded for this clonotype. V usage is TRBV14 and J usage is TRBJ1-4; D is uncertain. Germline CDR1 and CDR2: SGHDN and FVKESK. Trimming cost V 0 bases and J 8 bases, with 10 bases left between them. This CDR3 region has 14 residues. CDR3: CASSQDTVSEKLFF. The CDR3 nucleotides read TGTGCCAGCAGCCAAGATACAGTTTCGGAAAAACTGTTTTTT.

The chain is built from TRBV6-1 and TRBJ1-5, with a tentative D call TRBD1 (6 bases). Germline lookup yields CDR1 MNHNS and CDR2 SASEGT. V lost 3 bases to trimming and J lost 1 base, with 10 bases between them. The CDR3 extends over 15 amino acids. The chain's CDR3 is CASSDEGVSNQPQHF. For the CDR3, the DNA is TGTGCCAGCAGTGATGAGGGGGTAAGCAATCAGCCCCAGCATTTT.

This chain uses TRBV4-3 with TRBJ2-1, with TRBD1 matching 10 bases. This CDR3 contains 17 residues. The V and J ends lost 2 bases and 4 bases, in that order; junction bases with no gene match: 8. Germline assignment: CDR1 LGHNA and CDR2 YSLEER. CDR3 coding DNA: TGCGCCAGCAGCCAATATGAGAGGGACAGGGGATACAATGAGCAGTTCTTC. It codes for CASSQYERDRGYNEQFF.

This clonotype was counted between two and nine times. The rearrangement joins TRBV20-1 to TRBJ2-5, with D tentatively TRBD1 (6 bases). The tail of the sequence fits TRBJ2-7 better, so the J call may be wrong. In germline, CDR1 is DFQATT, CDR2 SNEGSKA (reference sequence). The CDR3 is 12 residues long. The CDR3 nucleotides are TGCAGTGTTGGGGACAATCCTTACGAGCAGTACTTC. Encoded protein: CSVGDNPYEQYF.

This clonotype was detected a few times. V is TRBV20-1 and J is TRBJ2-6, with a weak D call TRBD2 (5 bases). The V end lost 8 bases, the J end lost 2 bases, and 10 bases lay between the germline ends. Germline V gene data show CDR1 as DFQATT and CDR2 as SNEGSKA (reference sequence). The CDR3 runs 13 residues. CDR3 amino acids: CSSRVPGANVLTF. The CDR3 bases are TGCAGTTCGAGGGTACCTGGGGCCAACGTCCTGACTTTC.

The chain employs TRBV15 and TRBJ2-4, with TRBD1 as a possible D gene (6 bases). Germline CDR1 and CDR2: LNHNV and YYDKDF (reference sequence). The ends were cut back, 3 bases at V and 10 bases at J, with 22 bases in the middle. CDR3 length equals 16 residues. CDR3 loop: CATSSDRGLGQGIQYF. CDR3 in DNA: TGTGCCACCAGCAGTGATCGGGGTTTGGGACAAGGGATTCAGTACTTC.

This chain uses TRBV28 with TRBJ2-5; 7 bases align to TRBD1. The CDR3 length is 13 residues. Per germline, CDR1 MDHEN and CDR2 SYDVKM. V lost 8 bases to trimming and J lost 3 bases; unmatched junction nucleotides: 6. DNA of the CDR3: TGTGCCAGCCTTGGGACAGCCGAAGAGACCCAGTACTTC. Protein: CASLGTAEETQYF. Together with reference TRBV28 and TRBJ2-5, the CDR3 gives the full variable domain: DVKVTQSSRYLVKRTGEKVFLECVQDMDHENMFWYRQDPGLGLRLIYFSYDVKMKEKGDIPEGYSVSREKKERFSLILESASTNQTSMYLCASLGTAEETQYFGPGTRLLVL.

V and J are TRBV10-3 and TRBJ2-1; 10 bases line up with TRBD2. J gave up 15 bases and V 10 bases, and 30 bases lay outside the gene matches. CDR3 size: 18 residues. Germline V gene lookup returns CDR1 ENHRY and CDR2 SYGVKD. The CDR3 region has the DNA TGTGCCACCGCCTCCGAATCAATCACTAGCGGGATCCTGGTGATGCGGTTCTTC. Translated, it gives CATASESITSGILVMRFF.

This clonotype was detected many times. The rearrangement uses TRBV27 and TRBJ2-5; 7 bases match TRBD1. CDR1 is MNHEY and CDR2 is SMNVEV in the germline V gene (reference sequence). V was clipped by 6 bases and J by 4 bases; unmatched bases: 11. The CDR3 consists of 15 residues. CDR3 sequence (DNA): TGTGCCAGCAGACTAGACAGGGATTATGGAGAGACCCAGTACTTC. Its protein is CASRLDRDYGETQYF.

This chain joins TRBV20-1 and TRBJ2-5; D gene unclear. V was trimmed by 3 bases and J by 4 bases, leaving 6 bases between them. The CDR3 runs 11 residues. Per germline, CDR1 DFQATT and CDR2 SNEGSKA (reference sequence). The CDR3 spells CSASIPETQYF. In nucleotides, the CDR3 is TGCAGTGCTAGTATCCCAGAGACCCAGTACTTC.

This clonotype was observed a handful of times. Compared with germline, one end of the junction differs, possibly owing to a read error. The CDR3 nucleotides read TGCAGCGCCACTAGCGGGAGGGCCGTAATAATAGTTAATGAAGAGACCCAATACTTC. Its translation is CSATSGRAVIIVNEETQYF. This chain connects TRBV29-1 to TRBJ2-5, with 13 positions matching TRBD2. Germline V lookup: CDR1 SQVTM, CDR2 ANQGSEA. The CDR3 totals 19 residues.

This clonotype was recorded a few times. The chain links TRBV3-1 to TRBJ2-5, with TRBD2 matching 8 bases. Matching the DNA end better, TRBJ2-1 makes the J call doubtful. CDR1 and CDR2 (germline): LGHDT, YNNKEL (reference sequence). The CDR3 covers 15 residues. CDR3 nucleotide sequence: TGTGCCAGCAGCGTCAGCGGGAGAGGTGGTTATGAGCAGTTCTTC. Translation gives CASSVSGRGGYEQFF.

This clonotype was found a few times. The rearrangement uses TRBV20-1 and TRBJ2-1; D perhaps matches TRBD1 (5 bases). The CDR3 extends over 12 amino acids. Trimming removed 4 bases from V and 10 bases from J, with 14 bases in between. Germline loops: CDR1 DFQATT, CDR2 SNEGSKA (reference sequence). CDR3 nucleotide sequence: TGCAGTGCTACCCCCATAGCAGGGGAGCAGTTCTTC. The encoded protein is CSATPIAGEQFF.